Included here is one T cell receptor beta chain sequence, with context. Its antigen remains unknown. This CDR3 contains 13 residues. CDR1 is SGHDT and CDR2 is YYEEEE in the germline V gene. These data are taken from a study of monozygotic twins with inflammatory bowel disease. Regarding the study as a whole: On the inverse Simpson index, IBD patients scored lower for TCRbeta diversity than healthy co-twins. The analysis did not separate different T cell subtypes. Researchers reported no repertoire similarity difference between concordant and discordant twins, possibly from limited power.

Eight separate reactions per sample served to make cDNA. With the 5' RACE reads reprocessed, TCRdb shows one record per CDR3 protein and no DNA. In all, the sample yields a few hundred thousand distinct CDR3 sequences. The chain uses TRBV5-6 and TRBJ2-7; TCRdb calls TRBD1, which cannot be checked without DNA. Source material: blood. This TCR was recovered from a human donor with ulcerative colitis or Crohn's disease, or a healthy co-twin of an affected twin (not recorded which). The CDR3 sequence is CASSLRSRYEQYF.